This T cell receptor beta chain appears in the sequencing data of a study of blood T cell repertoires in COVID-19. Across the study: From T cells, B-cell-depleted T cells, or PBMCs came the material, which was cDNA or gDNA.

Two negative PCRs, clearance, or symptom resolution were required of recovered Cohort 3 donors. CDR1 and CDR2 from the germline V gene are SNHLY and FYNNEI. V was cut by 6 bases and J by 0 bases, with 12 bases left in between. The CDR3 spans 14 residues. The data were produced by immunoSEQ multiplex PCR, yet TCRdb's version contains in-frame clones alone and is incomplete. This table holds hundreds of thousands of clones, 80% to 90% found once. This receptor was identified in a man aged 18 to 29 who had recovered from COVID-19. The sample consisted of PBMCs or T cells enriched from blood (not recorded which). The chain couples TRBV2 to TRBJ2-7, with D perhaps TRBD2 (5 bases). CDR3 amino acids: CASREDGNSYEQYF. CDR3 bases: TGTGCCAGCAGGGAGGATGGGAACTCCTACGAGCAGTACTTC. Variable domain in full (rest from reference TRBV2 and TRBJ2-7): EPEVTQTPSHQVTQMGQEVILRCVPISNHLYFYWYRQILGQKVEFLVSFYNNEISEKSEIFDDQFSVERPDGSNFTLKIRSTKLEDSAMYFCASREDGNSYEQYFGPGTRLTVT.